This T cell receptor beta chain was identified in a study of T-cell memory formation after mild COVID-19. Using its own MiXCR run on the 5' RACE reads, TCRdb lists one record per CDR3 protein. The repertoire consists of fewer than 350,000 distinct CDR3 sequences, with roughly an eighth occurring once and the leading ten covering roughly a fifth. Germline-derived CDR1 and CDR2 are MNHEY and SMNVEV (reference sequence). This CDR3 is built from 12 residues. The germline V and J ends were trimmed by 5 bases and 6 bases, with 8 bases remaining between them. The specimen sequenced was PBMCs or a T cell subset sorted from them (not recorded which). The clonotype was recovered from a man between 18 and 29 years old who had mild COVID-19 (a few samples of this study predate the infection). Cell type and time point are not known. The V and J genes are TRBV27 and TRBJ2-1; no firm D call. The CDR3 DNA follows: TGTGCCAGCAGTGAGGTAGGCAATGAGCAGTTCTTC. Its protein is CASSEVGNEQFF.